These 14 T cell receptor beta chains share one sample of origin, sequenced in a study of control samples from healthy donors and cancer patients. The assay was immunoSEQ multiplex PCR, and TCRdb's table has in-frame clones only and misses some. Counted here are 85,000 to 100,000 clones, 93% occurring once; the ten biggest clones make up less than 10%. Input material: blood. These receptors were taken from a man aged 18-30 years in good health.

This chain connects TRBV29-1 to TRBJ1-2; D remains unclear. The CDR3 consists of 14 residues. The ends were cut back, 6 bases at V and 2 bases at J, with 16 bases in the middle. Germline CDR1 and CDR2: SQVTM and ANQGSEA. The CDR3 sequence is CSVILTEDNYGYTF. In nucleotides, the CDR3 is TGCAGCGTCATATTAACCGAAGACAACTATGGCTACACCTTC.

The chain uses TRBV10-3 and TRBJ1-2; D might be TRBD1 (6 bases). There are 13 residues in the CDR3. From germline, CDR1 is ENHRY and CDR2 SYGVKD. Trimming took off 6 bases at V and 1 base at J, with 9 bases between the two ends. This CDR3 is CAIRDSLNYGYTF. In DNA, the CDR3 is TGTGCCATCAGGGACAGTCTTAACTATGGCTACACCTTC.

The V gene is TRBV11-2, the J gene TRBJ2-1, with D perhaps matching TRBD2 (6 bases). CDR1 SGHAT and CDR2 FQNNGV come from the germline V gene. The CDR3 extends over 12 amino acids. Deletions cut 5 bases from V and 7 bases from J, with 9 bases between. CDR3 region: CASSPGLNEQFF. CDR3 DNA: TGTGCCAGCAGCCCCGGACTAAATGAGCAGTTCTTC.

V gene TRBV18 combines with J gene TRBJ1-5; weak D call: TRBD1 (6 bases). V was pared by 0 bases and J by 4 bases, with 13 bases between. CDR3 length: 16 amino acids. The V gene's germline CDR1 is KGHSH and CDR2 LQKENI. The chain's CDR3 is CASSPPGGSGNQPQHF. The CDR3 DNA reads TGTGCCAGCTCACCACCTGGGGGCTCGGGAAATCAGCCCCAGCATTTT. The whole variable domain, filled in from reference TRBV18 and TRBJ1-5, reads NAGVMQNPRHLVRRRGQEARLRCSPMKGHSHVYWYRQLPEEGLKFMVYLQKENIIDESGMPKERFSAEFPKEGPSILRIQQVVRGDSAAYFCASSPPGGSGNQPQHFGDGTRLSIL.

This clone was seen just once. This chain connects TRBV5-1 to TRBJ2-1; either TRBD1 or TRBD2 may supply D (5 bases each). Germline values: CDR1 SGHRS, CDR2 YFSETQ. The V end lost 4 bases, the J end lost 2 bases, and 13 bases lay between the germline ends. CDR3 length: 15 residues. The CDR3 sequence is CASSLRDQAYNEQFF. The CDR3 DNA reads TGCGCCAGCAGCCTCCGGGACCAAGCCTACAATGAGCAGTTCTTC.

This chain links TRBV4-3 with TRBJ1-3, with D unclear. This CDR3 has 15 amino acids. Germline CDR1 and CDR2: LGHNA and YSLEER. V dropped 4 bases and J dropped 0 bases, with 10 bases sitting between them. The CDR3 region has the DNA TGCGCCAGCAGCCTAGTTCAGAACTCTGGAAACACCATATATTTT. Protein sequence: CASSLVQNSGNTIYF.

This clone was counted once. The V gene is TRBV10-3, the J gene TRBJ1-1; possibly TRBD1 for D (5 bases). With 5 bases removed from V and 1 base from J, the gap between germline ends came to 20 bases. Germline V gene sequence: CDR1 ENHRY, CDR2 SYGVKD. This CDR3 region has 17 residues. The CDR3, as DNA: TGTGCCATCAGTTGGCAGGGACGGGATGGAGGGAACACTGAAGCTTTCTTT. Its protein product is CAISWQGRDGGNTEAFF.

The chain combines TRBV5-1 with TRBJ2-7; TRBD2 matches at 10 bases. The CDR3 contains 18 residues. Germline CDR1 SGHRS, CDR2 YFSETQ. Trimming at V came to 4 bases and at J to 1 base, leaving 14 bases not matched to a gene. The CDR3 is CASSQEPSGGAESYEQYF. The CDR3 region has the DNA TGCGCCAGCAGCCAGGAACCTAGCGGGGGAGCTGAATCCTACGAGCAGTACTTC.

The CDR3 DNA follows: TGTGCCAGCAGTTACCCAGGGGAATCCAATCAGCCCCAGCATTTT. It specifies CASSYPGESNQPQHF. The chain uses TRBV6-6 and TRBJ1-5; the D gene is possibly TRBD1 (6 bases). V lost 2 bases and J lost 3, with 11 bases in between. CDR3 length: 15 amino acids. The germline gives CDR1 MNHNY, CDR2 SVGAGI (reference sequence).

The chain joins TRBV6-1 to TRBJ2-3, with 10 bases identical to TRBD2. The germline V gene encodes CDR1 MNHNS and CDR2 SASEGT. Germline trimming cut 1 base from V and 5 bases from J; bases unmatched to any gene: 6. This CDR3 comprises 16 residues. The CDR3 sequence: CASSEGLAGAGDTQYF. DNA for the CDR3: TGTGCCAGCAGTGAAGGGCTAGCGGGGGCGGGAGATACGCAGTATTTT.

V gene TRBV6-5 combines with J gene TRBJ1-5; TRBD1 aligns across 9 bases. The ends lost 6 bases at V and 4 bases at J; junction bases unmatched: 7. Germline-derived CDR1 and CDR2 are MNHEY and SVGAGI. The CDR3 has 15 residues. DNA of the CDR3: TGTGCCAGCAGAAAACCCGGGACAGGGAATCAGCCCCAGCATTTT. Translated: CASRKPGTGNQPQHF.

The chain carries TRBV6-6 and TRBJ1-1; no definite D call. The CDR3 length is 13 residues. The germline CDR1 and CDR2 sequences are MNHNY and SVGAGI (reference sequence). V shed 2 bases and J shed 6 bases, with 10 bases lying between them. CDR3 sequence: CASSYPEGPEAFF. The DNA of the CDR3 is TGTGCCAGCAGTTACCCCGAAGGGCCTGAAGCTTTCTTT.

The gene calls are TRBV10-2 and TRBJ1-2, with D perhaps matching TRBD1 (5 bases). The CDR3 runs to 15 residues. The germline V gene encodes CDR1 WSHSY and CDR2 SAAADI. Trimming took off 3 bases at V and 1 base at J, with 12 bases between the two ends. CDR3 nucleotides: TGCGCCAGCAGTGAAGAGGGGACTCTTAACTATGGCTACACCTTC. It encodes CASSEEGTLNYGYTF.

The J gene is TRBJ2-1, the V gene TRBV7-9; D uncertain. The germline CDR1 and CDR2 sequences are SEHNR and FQNEAQ (reference sequence). V lost 5 bases, J lost 7 bases, and 9 bases lay in between. There are 12 residues in the CDR3. Here the CDR3 DNA reads TGTGCCAGCAGCGCAAGGTTAAATGAGCAGTTCTTC. Its protein is CASSARLNEQFF. The variable domain in full, completed from reference TRBV7-9 and TRBJ2-1, reads DTGVSQNPRHKITKRGQNVTFRCDPISEHNRLYWYRQTLGQGPEFLTYFQNEAQLEKSRLLSDRFSAERPKGSFSTLEIQRTEQGDSAMYLCASSARLNEQFFGPGTRLTVL.